Following are 19 T cell receptor beta chains from one sample sequenced in a study of blood T cell repertoires in COVID-19. Generated by immunoSEQ multiplex PCR, the TCRdb table keeps only in-frame clones and is missing some. The sample records about 220,000 clones, approximately 81% being singletons. The sample comprised peripheral blood. All receptors come from an elderly woman with acute or convalescent COVID-19.

V usage is TRBV7-2 and J usage is TRBJ2-3; 9 positions match TRBD2. Germline loops: CDR1 SGHTA, CDR2 FQGNSA. V lost 8 bases and J lost 4; bases outside the gene matches: 19. The length of the CDR3 is 18 residues. CDR3 sequence (DNA): TGTGCCAGCGGCCCACGGGGTGGGACTAGCCGGGGCGCAGATACGCAGTATTTT. It specifies CASGPRGGTSRGADTQYF. The variable domain in full, completed from reference TRBV7-2 and TRBJ2-3, reads GAGVSQSPSNKVTEKGKDVELRCDPISGHTALYWYRQSLGQGLEFLIYFQGNSAPDKSGLPSDRFSAERTGGSVSTLTIQRTQQEDSAVYLCASGPRGGTSRGADTQYFGPGTRLTVL.

V gene TRBV5-8 combines with J gene TRBJ1-5; 9 bases are shared with TRBD1. Germline V gives CDR1 SGHTS, CDR2 YDEGEE. This CDR3 region has 15 residues. The junction had 10 bases not matched to a gene; V was cut back by 6 bases and J by 6 bases. The CDR3 spells CASTRRTGEGQPQHF. The DNA of the CDR3 is TGTGCCAGCACCCGACGGACAGGGGAGGGTCAGCCCCAGCATTTT.

This clone was picked up a small number of times. The V call is TRBV19, the J call TRBJ2-3; 9 bases agree with TRBD2. CDR3 length: 18 amino acids. Germline V CDR1 and CDR2: LNHDA, SQIVND (reference sequence). V lost 0 bases to trimming and J lost 1 base; unmatched junction nucleotides: 8. The CDR3 coding sequence is TGTGCCAGTAGTATAGATCTATTCGAGCGGGGGGGCACAGATACGCAGTATTTT. It yields the protein CASSIDLFERGGTDTQYF.

The chain uses TRBV6-1 and TRBJ2-7; no clear D. CDR3 length equals 13 residues. Deletions cut 2 bases from V and 0 bases from J, with 5 bases between. Per the germline V gene, CDR1 is MNHNS and CDR2 is SASEGT. The CDR3 spells CASSETNSYEQYF. CDR3 DNA sequence: TGTGCCAGCAGTGAAACAAACTCCTACGAGCAGTACTTC.

The chain employs TRBV28 and TRBJ1-3, with TRBD1 identical over 8 bases. The CDR3 runs 15 residues. V trimming: 3 bases; J trimming: 4 bases; junction bases outside the gene matches: 5. Looked up from germline, CDR1 is MDHEN and CDR2 is SYDVKM. The CDR3 DNA reads TGTGCCAGCAGTTTGACAGGGGCCTCCGGAAACACCATATATTTT. Translation gives CASSLTGASGNTIYF.

This chain links TRBV5-1 with TRBJ2-5; D perhaps matches TRBD2 (7 bases). Germline-derived CDR1 and CDR2 are SGHRS and YFSETQ. V was trimmed by 0 bases and J by 5 bases, leaving 11 bases between them. The CDR3 is 14 residues long. CDR3 in amino acids: CASSLAGGPETQYF. The CDR3 nucleotides read TGCGCCAGCAGCTTGGCGGGGGGCCCGGAGACCCAGTACTTC.

The J gene is TRBJ1-1, the V gene TRBV25-1; D remains ambiguous. The V end lost 2 bases, the J end lost 4 bases, and 11 bases lay between the germline ends. From germline, CDR1 is MGHDK and CDR2 SYGVNS. The CDR3 length is 14 residues. The CDR3 DNA reads as TGTGCCAGCAGTGAAACGGGAGGGATCACTGAAGCTTTCTTT. Its protein is CASSETGGITEAFF.

The V call is TRBV7-3, the J call TRBJ2-1; a weak D match, TRBD1 (5 bases). This CDR3 has 15 amino acids. The V gene's germline CDR1 is SGHTA and CDR2 FQGTGA. Trimming stripped 0 bases from V and 0 bases from J, with 6 bases between. As DNA, the CDR3 is TGTGCCAGCAGCTTAACAGGGGACTCCTACAATGAGCAGTTCTTC. Translation: CASSLTGDSYNEQFF.

The chain is built from TRBV6-5 and TRBJ2-1; TRBD2 agrees at 14 bases. Germline V gene data show CDR1 as MNHEY and CDR2 as SVGAGI. The junction had 5 bases not matched to a gene; V was cut back by 10 bases and J by 6 bases. This CDR3 comprises 14 residues. As DNA, the CDR3 is TGTGCCACCCGGACTAGCGGGGGGACCAATGAGCAGTTCTTC. This gives the protein CATRTSGGTNEQFF.

Note on this clone: The junction and the germline gene differ at one end; a read error may be behind it. The CDR3 loop reads CASSSVGGANEQFF. Here the CDR3 DNA reads TGTGCTAGCAGCTCAGTGGGGGGGGCCAATGAGCAGTTCTTC. The V call is TRBV7-7, the J call TRBJ2-1; possibly TRBD2 for D (7 bases). The CDR3 has 14 residues. CDR1 SSHAT and CDR2 FNYEAQ come from the germline V gene (reference sequence).

The chain couples TRBV19 to TRBJ1-2, with D uncertain. Germline V gene lookup returns CDR1 LNHDA and CDR2 SQIVND (reference sequence). V lost 2 bases and J 6 bases, leaving 4 bases between the germline ends. The CDR3 has 11 amino acids. The CDR3 bases are TGTGCCAGTAGTATACCCGATGGCTACACCTTC. As protein: CASSIPDGYTF.

This chain connects TRBV12-5 to TRBJ2-2, with 9 bases fitting TRBD1. The ends lost 6 bases at V and 4 bases at J; junction bases unmatched: 3. CDR1 and CDR2 from the germline V gene are LGHNT and FRNRAP. The CDR3 consists of 14 residues. The chain's CDR3 is CASGPDRGTGELFF. The CDR3 coding sequence is TGTGCTAGTGGCCCGGACAGGGGCACCGGGGAGCTGTTTTTT.

The chain couples TRBV9 to TRBJ2-5; TRBD1 is a possible D gene (6 bases). The CDR3 contains 15 residues. The germline V gene has CDR1 SGDLS and CDR2 YYNGEE. Between the trimmed V and J ends, which lost 3 bases and 4 bases, there was a span of 16 bases. The chain's CDR3 is CASSETISTGETQYF. CDR3 in DNA: TGTGCCAGCAGCGAAACTATCTCGACAGGAGAGACCCAGTACTTC. The variable domain in full, with the rest retrieved from reference TRBV9 and TRBJ2-5, is DSGVTQTPKHLITATGQRVTLRCSPRSGDLSVYWYQQSLDQGLQFLIQYYNGEERAKGNILERFSAQQFPDLHSELNLSSLELGDSALYFCASSETISTGETQYFGPGTRLLVL.

The chain recombines TRBV28 with TRBJ1-3; D ambiguous. Germline assignment: CDR1 MDHEN and CDR2 SYDVKM. Between the trimmed V and J ends, which lost 7 bases and 0 bases, there was a span of 13 bases. The CDR3 sequence is 15 residues long. This CDR3 reads CASTRTGSSGNTIYF. CDR3 DNA sequence: TGTGCCAGCACCAGGACGGGAAGCTCTGGAAACACCATATATTTT.

This rearrangement joins TRBV19 to TRBJ1-5, with 7 positions matching TRBD1. The CDR3 is 16 amino acids. Looked up from germline, CDR1 is LNHDA and CDR2 is SQIVND (reference sequence). The trim removed 5 bases at V and 3 bases at J, leaving 10 bases unmatched. The chain's CDR3 is CASSPRGTANNQPQHF. The CDR3 coding sequence is TGTGCCAGTAGTCCGCGTGGGACAGCGAACAATCAGCCCCAGCATTTT.

This rearrangement joins TRBV9 to TRBJ1-4, with D possibly being TRBD1 (6 bases). The CDR3 contains 17 residues. Germline loops: CDR1 SGDLS, CDR2 YYNGEE. Between the trimmed V and J ends, which lost 4 bases and 6 bases, there was a span of 22 bases. This chain's CDR3 is CASSQAGRGGDHEKLFF. Here the CDR3 DNA reads TGTGCCAGCAGCCAAGCCGGCAGGGGAGGGGACCATGAAAAACTGTTTTTT.

The chain uses TRBV5-1 and TRBJ2-1, with unresolved D. There are 14 residues in the CDR3. Germline CDR1 is SGHRS and CDR2 is YFSETQ. V gave up 0 bases and J gave up 5 bases, with 9 bases separating them. CDR3 protein: CASSLEWANNEQFF. DNA for the CDR3: TGCGCCAGCAGCTTGGAATGGGCAAACAATGAGCAGTTCTTC.

This chain links TRBV15 with TRBJ1-3; unclear D gene. The CDR3 is made up of 13 amino acids. The germline V gene has CDR1 LNHNV and CDR2 YYDKDF (reference sequence). V was trimmed by 2 bases and J by 3 bases, leaving 5 bases between them. DNA for the CDR3: TGTGCCACCAGCAGATCCAGTGGAAACACCATATATTTT. As protein: CATSRSSGNTIYF.

The V call is TRBV12-3 or TRBV12-4, the J call TRBJ1-1; unclear D gene. Trimming shortened V by 6 bases and J by 2 bases, and 7 bases separated the two germline ends. CDR3 size: 12 residues. CDR3 DNA sequence: TGTGCCAGCAGCCGTCTTAACACTGAAGCTTTCTTT. Translation gives CASSRLNTEAFF.